This TCR beta chain was captured by sequencing in a study of blood T cell repertoires in COVID-19. This clone was observed once. V gave up 5 bases and J gave up 2 bases; unmatched junction bases: 3. The CDR3 is made up of 13 amino acids. Per germline, CDR1 GTSNPN and CDR2 SVGIG (reference sequence). Enrollees, about 18 to 89 years old, lived in 25 or so US areas. Clones were read by immunoSEQ multiplex PCR, and TCRdb kept only the in-frame ones, dropping some. The table shows 220,000 or so clones, with 85% to 90% occurring only once. This sequence joins TRBV30 and TRBJ1-5; 7 bases agree with TRBD1. The receptor was derived from a man aged 25 to 40 who had been exposed to COVID-19. Input material: PBMCs or T cells enriched from blood (not recorded which). The CDR3 DNA follows: TGTGCCTGGGGGGGGACAGGCAATCAGCCCCAGCATTTT. This gives the protein CAWGGTGNQPQHF.